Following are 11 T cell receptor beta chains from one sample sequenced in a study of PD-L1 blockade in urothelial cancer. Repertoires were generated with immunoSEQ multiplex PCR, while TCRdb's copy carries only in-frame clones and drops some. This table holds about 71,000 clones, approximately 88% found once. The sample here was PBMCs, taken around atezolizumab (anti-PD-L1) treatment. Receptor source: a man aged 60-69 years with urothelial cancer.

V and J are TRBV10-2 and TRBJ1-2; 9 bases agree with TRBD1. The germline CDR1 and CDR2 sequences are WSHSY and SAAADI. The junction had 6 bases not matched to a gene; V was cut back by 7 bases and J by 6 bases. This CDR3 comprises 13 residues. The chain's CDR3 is CASNPTGGDGYTF. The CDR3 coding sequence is TGCGCCAGCAATCCGACAGGGGGGGATGGCTACACCTTC.

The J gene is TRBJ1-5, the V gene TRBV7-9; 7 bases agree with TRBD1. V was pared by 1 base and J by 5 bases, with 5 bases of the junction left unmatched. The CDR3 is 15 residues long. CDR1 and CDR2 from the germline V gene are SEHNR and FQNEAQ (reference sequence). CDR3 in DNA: TGTGCCAGCAGCTTAGATGGGGACAGTTATCAGCCCCAGCATTTT. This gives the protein CASSLDGDSYQPQHF.

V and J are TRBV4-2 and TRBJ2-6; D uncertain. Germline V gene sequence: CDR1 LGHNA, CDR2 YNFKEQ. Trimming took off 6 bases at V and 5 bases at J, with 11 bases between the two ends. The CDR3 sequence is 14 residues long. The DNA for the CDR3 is TGTGCCAGCAGGTTACAAAGTCGGGCCAACGTCCTGACTTTC. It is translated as CASRLQSRANVLTF.

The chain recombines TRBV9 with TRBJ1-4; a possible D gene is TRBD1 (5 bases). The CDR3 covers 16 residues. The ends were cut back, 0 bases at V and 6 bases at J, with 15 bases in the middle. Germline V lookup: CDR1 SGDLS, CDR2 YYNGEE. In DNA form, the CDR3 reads TGTGCCAGCAGCGTAGGAGAGGACACGGAATATGAAAAACTGTTTTTT. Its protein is CASSVGEDTEYEKLFF. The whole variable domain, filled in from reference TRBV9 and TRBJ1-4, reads DSGVTQTPKHLITATGQRVTLRCSPRSGDLSVYWYQQSLDQGLQFLIQYYNGEERAKGNILERFSAQQFPDLHSELNLSSLELGDSALYFCASSVGEDTEYEKLFFGSGTQLSVL.

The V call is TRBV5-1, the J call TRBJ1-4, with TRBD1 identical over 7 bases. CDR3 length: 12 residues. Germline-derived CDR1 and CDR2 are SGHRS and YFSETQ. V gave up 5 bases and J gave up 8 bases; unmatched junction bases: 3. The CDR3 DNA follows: TGCGCCAGCAGAAAGGACAGGGAAAAACTGTTTTTT. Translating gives CASRKDREKLFF.

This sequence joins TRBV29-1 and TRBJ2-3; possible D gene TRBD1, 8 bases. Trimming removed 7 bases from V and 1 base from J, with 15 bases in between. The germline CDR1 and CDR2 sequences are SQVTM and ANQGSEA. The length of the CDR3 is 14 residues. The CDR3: CSANTGGGTDTQYF. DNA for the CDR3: TGCAGCGCCAATACAGGGGGGGGCACAGATACGCAGTATTTT.

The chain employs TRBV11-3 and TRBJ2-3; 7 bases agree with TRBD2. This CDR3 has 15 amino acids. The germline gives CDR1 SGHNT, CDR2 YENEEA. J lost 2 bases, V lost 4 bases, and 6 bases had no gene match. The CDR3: CASSSGRAATDTQYF. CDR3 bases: TGTGCCAGCAGCTCGGGGAGGGCGGCCACAGATACGCAGTATTTT.

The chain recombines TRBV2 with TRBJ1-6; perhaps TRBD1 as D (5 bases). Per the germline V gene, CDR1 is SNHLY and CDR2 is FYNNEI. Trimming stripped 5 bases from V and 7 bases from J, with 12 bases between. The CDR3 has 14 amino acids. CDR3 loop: CASSSTVGNSPLHF. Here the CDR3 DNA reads TGTGCCAGCAGTTCGACAGTAGGGAATTCACCCCTCCACTTT.

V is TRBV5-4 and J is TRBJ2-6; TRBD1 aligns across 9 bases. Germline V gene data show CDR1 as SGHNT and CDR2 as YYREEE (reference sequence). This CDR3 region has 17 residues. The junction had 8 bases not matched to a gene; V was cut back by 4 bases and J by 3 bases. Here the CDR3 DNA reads TGTGCCAGCAGCACGGGACAGGGACCGATTGGGGCCAACGTCCTGACTTTC. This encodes CASSTGQGPIGANVLTF.

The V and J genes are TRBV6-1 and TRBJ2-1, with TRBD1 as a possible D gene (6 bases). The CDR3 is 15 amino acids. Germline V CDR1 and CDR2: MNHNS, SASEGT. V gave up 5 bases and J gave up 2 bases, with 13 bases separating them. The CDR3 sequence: CASSKQGSAYNEQFF. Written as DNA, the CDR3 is TGTGCCAGCAGTAAACAGGGTAGCGCCTACAATGAGCAGTTCTTC.

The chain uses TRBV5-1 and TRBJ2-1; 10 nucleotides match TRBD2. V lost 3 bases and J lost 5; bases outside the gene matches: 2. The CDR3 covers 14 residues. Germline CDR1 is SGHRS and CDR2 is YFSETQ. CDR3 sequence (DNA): TGCGCCAGCAGCTGGACTAGCGGAGACAATGAGCAGTTCTTC. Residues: CASSWTSGDNEQFF.